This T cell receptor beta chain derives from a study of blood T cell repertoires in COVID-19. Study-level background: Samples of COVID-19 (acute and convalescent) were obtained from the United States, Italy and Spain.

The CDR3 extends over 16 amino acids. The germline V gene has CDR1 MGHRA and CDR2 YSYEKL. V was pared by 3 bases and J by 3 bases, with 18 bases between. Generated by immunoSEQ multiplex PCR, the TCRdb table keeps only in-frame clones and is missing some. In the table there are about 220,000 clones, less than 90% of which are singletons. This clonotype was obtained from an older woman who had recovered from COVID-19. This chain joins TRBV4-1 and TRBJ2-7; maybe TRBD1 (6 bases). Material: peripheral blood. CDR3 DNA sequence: TGCGCCAGCAGCCAGCACAACAGGGTAAAGGGCTACGAGCAGTACTTC. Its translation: CASSQHNRVKGYEQYF.